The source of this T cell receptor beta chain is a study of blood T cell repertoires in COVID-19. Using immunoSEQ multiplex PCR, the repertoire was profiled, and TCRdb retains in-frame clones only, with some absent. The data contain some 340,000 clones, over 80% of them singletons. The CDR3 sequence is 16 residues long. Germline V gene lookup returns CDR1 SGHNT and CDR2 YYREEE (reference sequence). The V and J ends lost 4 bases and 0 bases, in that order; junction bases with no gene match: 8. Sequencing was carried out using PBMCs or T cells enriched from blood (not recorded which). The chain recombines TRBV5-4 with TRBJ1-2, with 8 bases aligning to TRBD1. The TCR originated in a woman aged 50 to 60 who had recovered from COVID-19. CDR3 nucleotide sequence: TGTGCCAGCAGCACAAACAGGGGGAAGGCTAACTATGGCTACACCTTC. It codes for CASSTNRGKANYGYTF.